This record concerns one T cell receptor beta chain sequence. This clone has just a few counts. This receptor's antigen is unknown. Base qualities are missing; no much larger clone stands one base away. These data belong to a study of beta chain features in type 1 diabetes (dated by TCRdb to the late 2010s). Notes on the research overall: Mean age, gender distribution, total cell number and subset yield were not different between patients and healthy donors. Across all samples, almost 110 million sorted cells were examined, and cell number per subset correlated strongly with RNA yield. The study compared TCRB repertoires of sorted circulating CD4+ T cell subsets between recently diagnosed type 1 diabetes patients and matched healthy donors. Regulatory and stem cell-like memory subsets were isolated from only 8 patients and about 8 healthy donors, whereas naive and central memory subsets came from all 30 or so donors. Results and caveats for the whole study, not just this receptor: Sequencing cDNA rather than genomic DNA could over-represent highly expressing activated cells, although activation and CD3 levels did not differ between groups. HLA sub-analyses involved small numbers of individuals, so any influence of HLA type on TCRB rearrangement remained unresolved. At VDJ recombination sites, patients with type 1 diabetes made fewer insertions and deleted more nucleotides, a pattern implying thymic rearrangement abnormalities. Naive, central memory and regulatory TCRB repertoires appeared to be more similar among patients than among healthy donors. Shorter templates might have been favored by PCR, but patient and control samples were amplified and corrected together, so both groups would have been affected equally by any skew. Type 1 diabetes patients showed a moderate but significant shortening of TCRB CDR3 length in all four CD4+ subsets.

The entire isolated RNA was reverse transcribed using the High Capacity cDNA Reverse Transcription Kit, and thus expressed TCRB transcripts were sequenced. Naive, central memory and regulatory T cell samples underwent deep immunoSEQ sequencing, averaging approximately 3.5 million total reads per sample. Sorted cells were lysed in RLT buffer and RNA was extracted with DNase-treated RNeasy Micro or Mini kits, depending on cell number. To prevent cross-contamination, every cell subset was processed on its own, while patient and healthy donor samples were processed together. The immunoSEQ multiplex PCR was used to amplify TCRB sequences from cDNA, yielding 87-bp fragments that span the CDR3 region. Sequencing of the amplicons was done on the Illumina HiSeq platform. The authors' analysis ran thus. Synthetic template baselines were used to correct PCR bias computationally, reads within Hamming distance 2 were collapsed together, and singletons that could not be merged were discarded. Reads were aligned against IMGT to assign V, D and J genes, CDR3 length and insertions or deletions at six rearrangement sites. Within each subset, clonotype counts were normalized to sorted cell number, and only after that were true diversity and Gini coefficients computed with the tcR R package. The overlap coefficient, calculated on TCRB nucleotide sequences, was used to measure repertoire sharing. The source is immuneACCESS, and TCRdb retained only in-frame sequences with V and J called. Part of the clones is not carried over; for the studies checked, unresolved V genes explain less than half of this, and the remainder is unexplained. That table gives V, J and clone size, and the DNA gave D and trimming. Across this sample there are over 300,000 clones, with around 9.7% seen only once. The ten biggest clones cover roughly 1% of the sample.

Per the germline V gene (reference sequence), SEHNR is the CDR1 and FQNEAQ is the CDR2. V lost 6 bases and J lost 1 base, and the count of bases not matched to a germline gene is 9. Counted from cysteine to phenylalanine, this CDR3 has 17 amino acids. Only the CDR3 DNA stays, 51 bases, in frame from base 1. A single peripheral blood draw of about 116 mL on average was collected from each donor into heparinised tubes. Using a panel that included CD45RO, CCR7, CD25, CD127, CD95 and CD27, naive, central memory, regulatory and stem cell-like memory CD4+ T cells were sorted on a BD FACSAria II. Purity was above 95% for every sorted population. PBMCs were isolated immediately by Lymphoprep density gradient centrifugation and stained directly without culture. To minimize batch effects, samples were stained and sorted in pairs, one healthy donor with one patient per experiment.

The chain is encoded by TRBV7-9 joined to TRBJ1-4; 9 middle bases align to TRBD1. This receptor was identified in a man under 40 with type 1 diabetes. The source material was central memory CD4+ T cells from blood. The DNA sequence follows: TGTGCCAGCAGTGGACAGGGGACTTCTCGAACTAATGAAAAACTGTTTTTT. It codes for CASSGQGTSRTNEKLFF.